This T cell receptor beta chain is from a study of T cell repertoires in cytomegalovirus infection. In the study overall: Based on public TCR beta signatures, there were indications of CMV infection and of a matching HLA type.

On this clonotype: Its antigen is as yet unknown.

In TCRdb, the reads were re-called with MiXCR into one record per CDR3 protein. The data contain more than 250,000 distinct CDR3 sequences, approximately 14% of them singletons. The study's findings and limits: HLA-C-restricted CMV clonotypes gave the most frequent clonotype in two of eight donors. Adding up the frequency of public TCR beta families identified people who carried CMV plus the relevant HLA.

CDR1 is KGHSH, CDR2 LQKENI, per germline. CDR3 size: 17 residues. V gave up 6 bases and J gave up 2 bases; unmatched junction bases: 9. Sequencing used PBMCs. The receptor was derived from a human donor in good health (CMV status not recorded). Some clones in this sample may be carry-over from other donors' samples. The V gene is TRBV18, the J gene TRBJ2-5; 13 bases align to TRBD2. The CDR3 sequence: CASSSLAGGPHQETQYF. DNA of the CDR3: TGTGCCAGCTCGTCACTAGCGGGAGGGCCGCATCAAGAGACCCAGTACTTC. Using reference TRBV18 and TRBJ2-5 for the parts outside the CDR3, the full variable domain is NAGVMQNPRHLVRRRGQEARLRCSPMKGHSHVYWYRQLPEEGLKFMVYLQKENIIDESGMPKERFSAEFPKEGPSILRIQQVVRGDSAAYFCASSSLAGGPHQETQYFGPGTRLLVL.